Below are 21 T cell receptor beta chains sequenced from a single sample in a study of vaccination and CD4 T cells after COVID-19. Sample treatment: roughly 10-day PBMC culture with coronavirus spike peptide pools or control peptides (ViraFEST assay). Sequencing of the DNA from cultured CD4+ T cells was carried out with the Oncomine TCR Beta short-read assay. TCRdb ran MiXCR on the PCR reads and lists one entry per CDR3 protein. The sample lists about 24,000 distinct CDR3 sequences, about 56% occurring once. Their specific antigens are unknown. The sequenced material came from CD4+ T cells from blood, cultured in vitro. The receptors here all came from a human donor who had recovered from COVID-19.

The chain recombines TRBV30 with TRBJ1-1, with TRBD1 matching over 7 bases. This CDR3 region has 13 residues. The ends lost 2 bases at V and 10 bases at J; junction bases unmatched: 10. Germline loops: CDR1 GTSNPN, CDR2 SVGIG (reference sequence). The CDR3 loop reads CAWSRDSWGGAFF. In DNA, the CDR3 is TGTGCCTGGAGTCGGGACAGTTGGGGAGGAGCTTTCTTT.

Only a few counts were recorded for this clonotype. Written as DNA, the CDR3 is TGTGCCAGCTCACCGGAGGGGAGTAATTCACCCCTCCACTTT. It encodes CASSPEGSNSPLHF. The chain uses TRBV18 and TRBJ1-6; D may be TRBD1 (5 bases). Deletions cut 3 bases from V and 6 bases from J, with 9 bases between. Germline V CDR1 and CDR2: KGHSH, LQKENI. The CDR3 is 14 residues long.

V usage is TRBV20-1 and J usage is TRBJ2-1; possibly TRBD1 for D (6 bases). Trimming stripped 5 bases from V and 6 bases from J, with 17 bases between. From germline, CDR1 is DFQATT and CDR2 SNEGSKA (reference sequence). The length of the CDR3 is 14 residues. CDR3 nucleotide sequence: TGCAGTGCTCCGACGAAGCAGGGGTGCAATGAGCAGTTCTTC. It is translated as CSAPTKQGCNEQFF.

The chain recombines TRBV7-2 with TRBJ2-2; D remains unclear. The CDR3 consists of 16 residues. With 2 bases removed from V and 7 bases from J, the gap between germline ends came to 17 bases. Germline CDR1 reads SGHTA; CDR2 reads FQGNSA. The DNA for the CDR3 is TGTGCCAGCAGCTTAAGGGCTAGTTGGCGTGGCGGGGAGCTGTTTTTT. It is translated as CASSLRASWRGGELFF.

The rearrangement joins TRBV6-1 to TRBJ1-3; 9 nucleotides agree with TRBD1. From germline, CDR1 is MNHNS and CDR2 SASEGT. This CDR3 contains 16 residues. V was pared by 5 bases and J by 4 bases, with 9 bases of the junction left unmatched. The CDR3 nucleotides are TGTGCCAGCAGTAGTTCCGGGACAGGGTCGGGAAACACCATATATTTT. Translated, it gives CASSSSGTGSGNTIYF.

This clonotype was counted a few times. The CDR3 here is CSASVGTYNSPLHF. The CDR3, as DNA: TGCAGTGCTAGCGTAGGAACTTATAATTCACCCCTCCACTTT. The V gene is TRBV20-1, the J gene TRBJ1-6; D unresolved. Trimming stripped 3 bases from V and 4 bases from J, with 10 bases between. The CDR3 extends over 14 amino acids. From germline, CDR1 is DFQATT and CDR2 SNEGSKA (reference sequence).

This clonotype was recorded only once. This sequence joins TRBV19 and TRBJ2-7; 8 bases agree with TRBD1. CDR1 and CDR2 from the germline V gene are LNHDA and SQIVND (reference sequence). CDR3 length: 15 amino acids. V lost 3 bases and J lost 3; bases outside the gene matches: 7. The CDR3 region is CASSILPGQGYEQYF. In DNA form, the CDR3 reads TGTGCCAGTAGTATCCTCCCCGGACAGGGCTACGAGCAGTACTTC.

The CDR3 loop is CASSLSGNQPQHF. Here the CDR3 DNA reads TGTGCCAGCAGCTTATCTGGCAATCAGCCCCAGCATTTT. The rearrangement uses TRBV7-9 and TRBJ1-5, with D unresolved. Trimming removed 2 bases at V and 2 bases at J, with 4 bases between. CDR3 length equals 13 residues. The germline V gene encodes CDR1 SEHNR and CDR2 FQNEAQ (reference sequence).

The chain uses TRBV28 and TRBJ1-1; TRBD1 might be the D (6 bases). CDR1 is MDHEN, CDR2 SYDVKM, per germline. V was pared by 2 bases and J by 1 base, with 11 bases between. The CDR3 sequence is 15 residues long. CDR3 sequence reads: CASSLLTGANTEAFF. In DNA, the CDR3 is TGTGCCAGCAGTTTACTGACAGGAGCGAACACTGAAGCTTTCTTT.

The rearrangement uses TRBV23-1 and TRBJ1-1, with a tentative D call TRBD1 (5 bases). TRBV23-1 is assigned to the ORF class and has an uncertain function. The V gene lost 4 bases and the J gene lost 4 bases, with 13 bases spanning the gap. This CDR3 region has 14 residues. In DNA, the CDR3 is TGCGCCAGCAGTCGTCGGAAGGGGAGCACTGAAGCTTTCTTT. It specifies CASSRRKGSTEAFF.

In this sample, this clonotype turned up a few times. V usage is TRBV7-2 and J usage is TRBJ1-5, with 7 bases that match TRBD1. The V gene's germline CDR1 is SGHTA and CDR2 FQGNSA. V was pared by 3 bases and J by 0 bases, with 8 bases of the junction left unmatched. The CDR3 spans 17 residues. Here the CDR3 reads CASSFQGVEFSNQPQHF. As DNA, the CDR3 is TGTGCCAGCAGCTTCCAGGGGGTGGAGTTTAGCAATCAGCCCCAGCATTTT.

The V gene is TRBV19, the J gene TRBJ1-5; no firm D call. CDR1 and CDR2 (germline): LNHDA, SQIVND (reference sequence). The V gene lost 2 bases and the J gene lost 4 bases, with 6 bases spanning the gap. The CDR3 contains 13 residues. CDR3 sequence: CASSIKGNQPQHF. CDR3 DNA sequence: TGTGCCAGTAGTATAAAGGGAAATCAGCCCCAGCATTTT. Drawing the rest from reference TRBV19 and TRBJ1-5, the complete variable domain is DGGITQSPKYLFRKEGQNVTLSCEQNLNHDAMYWYRQDPGQGLRLIYYSQIVNDFQKGDIAEGYSVSREKKESFPLTVTSAQKNPTAFYLCASSIKGNQPQHFGDGTRLSIL.

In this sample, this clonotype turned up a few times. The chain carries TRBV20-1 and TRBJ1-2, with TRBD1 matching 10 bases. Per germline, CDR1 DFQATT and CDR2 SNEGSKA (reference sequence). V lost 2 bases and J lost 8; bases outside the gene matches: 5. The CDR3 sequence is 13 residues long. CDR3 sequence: CSARPGTGEGYTF. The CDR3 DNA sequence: TGCAGTGCTAGACCCGGGACAGGGGAGGGCTACACCTTC.

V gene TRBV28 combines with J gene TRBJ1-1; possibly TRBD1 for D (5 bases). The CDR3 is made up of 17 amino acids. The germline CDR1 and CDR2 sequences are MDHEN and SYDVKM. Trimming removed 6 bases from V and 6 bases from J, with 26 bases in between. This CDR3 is CASSRFKGYEGIAEAFF. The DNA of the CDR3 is TGTGCCAGCAGCAGATTTAAAGGATATGAGGGGATAGCTGAAGCTTTCTTT.

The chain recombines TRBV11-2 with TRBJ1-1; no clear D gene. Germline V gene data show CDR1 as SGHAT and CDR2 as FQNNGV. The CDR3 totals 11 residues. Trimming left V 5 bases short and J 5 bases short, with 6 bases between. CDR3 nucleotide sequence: TGTGCCAGCAGCACGGGAACTGAAGCTTTCTTT. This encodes CASSTGTEAFF.

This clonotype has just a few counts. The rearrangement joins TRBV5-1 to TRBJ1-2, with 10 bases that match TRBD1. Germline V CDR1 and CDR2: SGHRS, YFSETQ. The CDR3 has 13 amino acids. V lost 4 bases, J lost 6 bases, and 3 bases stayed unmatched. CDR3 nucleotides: TGCGCCAGCAGCGTAGGGACAGGGGATGGCTACACCTTC. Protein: CASSVGTGDGYTF.

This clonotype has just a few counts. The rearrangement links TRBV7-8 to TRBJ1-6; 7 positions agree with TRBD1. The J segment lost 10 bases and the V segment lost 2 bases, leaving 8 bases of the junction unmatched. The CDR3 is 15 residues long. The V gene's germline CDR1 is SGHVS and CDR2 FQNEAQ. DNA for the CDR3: TGTGCCAGCAGCTTACGTGGGAGGGGGCAGTCACCCCTCCACTTT. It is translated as CASSLRGRGQSPLHF.

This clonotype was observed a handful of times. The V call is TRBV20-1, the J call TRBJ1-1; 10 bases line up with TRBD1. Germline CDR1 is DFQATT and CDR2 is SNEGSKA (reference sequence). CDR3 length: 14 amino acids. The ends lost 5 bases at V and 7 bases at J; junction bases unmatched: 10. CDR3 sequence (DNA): TGCAGTGCTGTTAGGACAGGGGGGCCGTATGAAGCTTTCTTT. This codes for CSAVRTGGPYEAFF.

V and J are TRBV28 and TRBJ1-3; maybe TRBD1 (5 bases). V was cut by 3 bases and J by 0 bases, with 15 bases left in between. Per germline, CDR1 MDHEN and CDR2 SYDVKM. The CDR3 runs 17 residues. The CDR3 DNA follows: TGTGCCAGCAGTTTTGGGGTAGGGGCACGCTCTGGAAACACCATATATTTT. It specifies CASSFGVGARSGNTIYF.

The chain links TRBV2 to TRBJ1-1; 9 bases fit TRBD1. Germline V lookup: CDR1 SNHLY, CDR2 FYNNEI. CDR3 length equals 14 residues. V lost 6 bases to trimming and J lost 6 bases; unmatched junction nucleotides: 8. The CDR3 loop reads CASRNEQGASEAFF. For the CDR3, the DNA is TGTGCCAGCAGAAATGAACAGGGGGCATCTGAAGCTTTCTTT.

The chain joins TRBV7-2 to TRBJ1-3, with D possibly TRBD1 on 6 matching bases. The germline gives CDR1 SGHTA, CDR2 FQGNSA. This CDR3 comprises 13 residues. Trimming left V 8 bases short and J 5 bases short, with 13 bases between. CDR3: CASRGGARNTIYF. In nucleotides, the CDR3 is TGTGCCAGCCGCGGGGGCGCAAGAAACACCATATATTTT. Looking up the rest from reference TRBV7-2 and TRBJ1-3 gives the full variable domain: GAGVSQSPSNKVTEKGKDVELRCDPISGHTALYWYRQSLGQGLEFLIYFQGNSAPDKSGLPSDRFSAERTGGSVSTLTIQRTQQEDSAVYLCASRGGARNTIYFGEGSWLTVV.